This TCR beta chain was recorded in a study of blood T cell repertoires in COVID-19. Across the study: Sample material is recorded as cDNA or gDNA derived from T cells, B-cell-depleted T cells, or PBMCs.

The participants were between 18 and 89 years old and came from roughly 25 US areas. Clinical history as reported by participants underpinned cohort assignment. V trimming: 4 bases; J trimming: 1 base; junction bases outside the gene matches: 3. CDR1 and CDR2 (germline): SNHLY, FYNNEI. This CDR3 spans 14 amino acids. Per the authors' pipeline: Estimated nucleated cell counts came from reference gene primer amplification. This table comes from immunoSEQ multiplex PCR, and its TCRdb copy is limited to in-frame clones, with some not included. The V and J calls and clone size were taken over from that table, and D and trimming were inferred from the DNA. The sample shows around 250,000 clones, approximately 83% of them seen only once.

This chain connects TRBV2 to TRBJ2-5, with TRBD1 matching 7 bases. The specimen was PBMCs or T cells enriched from blood (not recorded which). This clonotype was obtained from a woman aged 50 to 60 who had recovered from COVID-19. DNA of the CDR3: TGTGCCAGCAGTGGACAGGGCGTCCAAGAGACCCAGTACTTC. Translation gives CASSGQGVQETQYF.